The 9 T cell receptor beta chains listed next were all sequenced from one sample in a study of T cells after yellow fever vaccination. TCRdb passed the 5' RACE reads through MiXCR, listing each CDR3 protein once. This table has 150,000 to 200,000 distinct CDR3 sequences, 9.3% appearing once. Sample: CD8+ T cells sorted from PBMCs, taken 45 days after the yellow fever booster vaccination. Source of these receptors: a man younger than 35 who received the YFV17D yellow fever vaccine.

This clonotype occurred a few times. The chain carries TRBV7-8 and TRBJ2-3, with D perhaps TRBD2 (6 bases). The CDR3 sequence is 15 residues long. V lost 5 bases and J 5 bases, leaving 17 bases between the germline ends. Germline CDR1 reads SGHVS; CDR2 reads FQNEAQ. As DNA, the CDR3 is TGTGCCAGCAGCACCGGACTGGAGGGCTTAGATACGCAGTATTTT. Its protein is CASSTGLEGLDTQYF.

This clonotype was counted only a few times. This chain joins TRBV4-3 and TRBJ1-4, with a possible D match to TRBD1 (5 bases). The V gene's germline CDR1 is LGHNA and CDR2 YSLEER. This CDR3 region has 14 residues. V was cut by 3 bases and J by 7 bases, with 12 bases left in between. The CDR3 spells CASSHVRDREKLFF. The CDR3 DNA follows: TGCGCCAGCAGCCACGTCCGGGACCGTGAAAAACTGTTTTTT.

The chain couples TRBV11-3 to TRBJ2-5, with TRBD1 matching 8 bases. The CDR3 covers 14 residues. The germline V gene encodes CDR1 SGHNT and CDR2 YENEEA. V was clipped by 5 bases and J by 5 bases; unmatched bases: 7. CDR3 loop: CASSPQGDRETQYF. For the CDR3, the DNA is TGTGCCAGCAGCCCACAGGGGGATCGGGAGACCCAGTACTTC.

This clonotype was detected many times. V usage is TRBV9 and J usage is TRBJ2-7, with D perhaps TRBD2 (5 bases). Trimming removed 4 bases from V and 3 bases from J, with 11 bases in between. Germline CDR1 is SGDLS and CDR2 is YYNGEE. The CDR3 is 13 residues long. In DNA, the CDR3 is TGTGCCAGCAGCAACGGGGAAATCTACGAGCAGTACTTC. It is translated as CASSNGEIYEQYF.

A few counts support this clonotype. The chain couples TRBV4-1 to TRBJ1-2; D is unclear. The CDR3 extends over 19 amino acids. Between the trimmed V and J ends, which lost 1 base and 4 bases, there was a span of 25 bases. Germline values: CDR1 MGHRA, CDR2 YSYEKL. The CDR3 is CASSQVYDWTGSGSYGYTF. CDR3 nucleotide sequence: TGCGCCAGCAGCCAAGTTTACGATTGGACGGGGTCCGGGAGCTATGGCTACACCTTC.

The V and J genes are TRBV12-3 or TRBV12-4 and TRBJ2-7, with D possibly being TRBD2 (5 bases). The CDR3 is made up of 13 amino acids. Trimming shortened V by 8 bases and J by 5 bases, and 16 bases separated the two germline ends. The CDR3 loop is CASRHSSGDEQYV. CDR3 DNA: TGTGCCAGCCGACATTCGTCCGGGGACGAGCAGTACGTC.

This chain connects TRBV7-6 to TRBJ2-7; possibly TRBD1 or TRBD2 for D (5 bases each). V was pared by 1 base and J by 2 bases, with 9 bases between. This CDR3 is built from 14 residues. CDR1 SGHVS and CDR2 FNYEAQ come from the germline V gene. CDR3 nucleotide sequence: TGTGCCAGCAGCTTAGGGGACGGTACCTACGAGCAGTACTTC. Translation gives CASSLGDGTYEQYF.

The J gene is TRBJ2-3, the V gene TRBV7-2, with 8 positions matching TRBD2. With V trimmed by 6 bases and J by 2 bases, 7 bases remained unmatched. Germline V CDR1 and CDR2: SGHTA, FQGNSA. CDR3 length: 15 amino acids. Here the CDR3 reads CASRPSGGPTDTQYF. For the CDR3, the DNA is TGTGCCAGCAGACCAAGCGGGGGACCCACAGATACGCAGTATTTT.

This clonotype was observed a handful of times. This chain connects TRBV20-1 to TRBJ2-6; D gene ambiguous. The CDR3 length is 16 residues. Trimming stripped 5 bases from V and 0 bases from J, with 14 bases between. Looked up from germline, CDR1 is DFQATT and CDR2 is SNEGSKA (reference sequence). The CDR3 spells CSAPLWDVSGANVLTF. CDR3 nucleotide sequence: TGCAGTGCTCCCTTATGGGATGTCTCTGGGGCCAACGTCCTGACTTTC.